This is a list of T cell receptor beta chains from one sample in a study of T cell changes during pregnancy in multiple sclerosis. Some clones are missing from TCRdb's copy, which holds only in-frame ones; the method was immunoSEQ multiplex PCR. The data hold just over 35,000 clones, with roughly nine tenths observed a single time. The sequences come from CD4+ T cells from peripheral blood mononuclear cells, collected after pregnancy. All receptors derive from a female donor in good health, enrolled as a control in a pregnancy study. CDR3s include the opening cysteine and the closing phenylalanine or tryptophan. Expanded clones are given a class, and other clones once, few, many or no size at all.

12	TRBV30	NA	TRBJ1-3	CAWQGSGNTIYF
15	TRBV5-1	NA	TRBJ1-2	CASSYQPGQNYGYTF
16	TRBV25-1	NA	TRBJ2-3	CASSDPTGASTDTQYF
14	TRBV19	NA	TRBJ2-1	CASGSIEFADEQFF
16	TRBV19	NA	TRBJ2-2	CASSMVGGRAIGELFF
16	TRBV10-3	NA	TRBJ2-7	CAISESTSGRSYEQYF
17	TRBV9	NA	TRBJ2-3	CASGVSSVGSPTDTQYF
15	TRBV11-2	NA	TRBJ2-2	CASSWTSGNTGELFF
15	TRBV6-4	NA	TRBJ1-2	CASRRTAVYSGGYTF
16	TRBV5-6	NA	TRBJ2-1	CASSFTGPGAGNEQFF
15	TRBV13	NA	TRBJ2-1	CASSLGRDRGNEQFF
14	TRBV4-2	NA	TRBJ2-7	CASSQDRGRHEQYF
13	TRBV27	NA	TRBJ1-2	CASSRDRGAGYTF
15	TRBV18	once	TRBJ2-7	CASSHGLAGTYEQYF
14	TRBV11-2	NA	TRBJ2-2	CASSYSINTGELFF
17	TRBV27	NA	TRBJ2-1	CASTPRKLASSYNEQFF
18	TRBV28	NA	TRBJ2-3	CASSLVRGRLKGADTQYF
14	TRBV12-5	once	TRBJ1-1	CASGPGAPNTEAFF
16	TRBV5-8	NA	TRBJ2-3	CASSLIVAGGSDTQYF
18	TRBV11-2	NA	TRBJ2-3	CASSLTSVAGAQPDTQYF
14	TRBV6-5	once	TRBJ2-2	CASRRTGVPGELFF
16	TRBV11-3	NA	TRBJ2-2	CASSLVGQGAAGELFF
16	TRBV5-4	NA	TRBJ2-5	CASSSGDSGVQETQYF
17	TRBV2	NA	TRBJ2-3	CASLASGGASNPDTQYF
14	TRBV5-6	NA	TRBJ1-1	CASTRPGGNTEAFF
18	TRBV19	NA	TRBJ2-3	CASSMTPPGAGGTDTQYF
20	TRBV15	NA	TRBJ1-4	CATSRGAGGVRGATNEKLFF
15	TRBV2	NA	TRBJ2-5	CASSEASGGQETQYF
13	TRBV9	NA	TRBJ1-3	CASSRAGGNTIYF
15	TRBV10-3	NA	TRBJ1-5	CAISPTGTGSQPQHF
16	TRBV2	NA	TRBJ1-6	CASSAPAGGAKTPLHF
16	TRBV2	NA	TRBJ2-3	CASSEATLRGWDTQYF
16	TRBV6-6	NA	TRBJ2-3	CARRGLAGGSTDTQYF
16	TRBV9	NA	TRBJ1-2	CASNGPGQGTNYGYTF
15	TRBV6-5	NA	TRBJ1-6	CASSYSGQGNSPLHF
13	TRBV5-4	NA	TRBJ2-7	CASSLALTIEQYF
18	TRBV29-1	NA	TRBJ1-1	CSVEPGTGGWGVDTEAFF
16	TRBV27	NA	TRBJ2-3	CASSPLAGGKTDTQYF
15	TRBV5-1	NA	TRBJ2-7	CASRVTSGGPYEQYF
15	TRBV29-1	once	TRBJ2-3	CSVPRSGGSTDTQYF
14	TRBV19	NA	TRBJ1-2	CASTRDISNYGYTF
13	TRBV18	once	TRBJ1-4	CASSLGQLEKLFF
17	TRBV27	NA	TRBJ1-6	CASSLFFSSSYNSPLHF
14	TRBV6-5	NA	TRBJ2-2	CASSRDTYTGELFF
14	TRBV6-1	NA	TRBJ1-2	CASSRTGGLYGYTF
14	TRBV5-5	NA	TRBJ1-2	CASSPPGQPYGYTF